This TCR beta chain was sequenced for a study of regulatory T cells in long-lasting Graves disease. Study-wide background: It was over 5 years of antithyroid drugs, with positive TSH receptor antibodies, that meant persistent Graves' disease.

Points from the study as a whole: New patients shared about a thousand public clonotypes, fewer than the approximately 2,500 shared by persistent patients. Only peripheral blood was studied, not thyroid tissue.

Time point in this sample: persistent/refractory GD, antithyroid drugs over 5 years with positive TRAb. From RNA extracted from PBMCs, the TCR library was made. Germline V gene lookup returns CDR1 DFQATT and CDR2 SNEGSKA (reference sequence). Deletions cut 1 base from V and 2 bases from J, with 8 bases between. This CDR3 has 13 residues. This clonotype was counted ten times or more. Its antigen remains unidentified. For TCR beta, libraries came from iRepertoire HTBI primers and Arm-PCR of CDR3 regions. A single record per CDR3 protein comes from TCRdb applying MiXCR to the multiplex PCR reads. The data contain 350,000 to 500,000 distinct CDR3 sequences, around 20% of them singletons.

This TCR was sampled from a female donor with Graves disease. The source was peripheral blood mononuclear cells (PBMCs), collected when the disease was refractory, from a patient treated with antithyroid drugs. The V call is TRBV20-1, the J call TRBJ1-1; D remains unclear. The CDR3 reads CSARVVGNTEAFF. DNA of the CDR3: TGCAGTGCTAGAGTTGTAGGAAACACTGAAGCTTTCTTT.